Presented here are 10 T cell receptor beta chains from one specimen sequenced in a study of T cells in localized non-small cell lung cancer (dated by TCRdb to about 2020). The method was the immunoSEQ multiplex PCR assay. TCRdb provides this immuneACCESS table in a form limited to in-frame rearrangements. Some clones are lacking; in checked studies, under half of them reflect an unresolved V gene, and why the rest are absent is not known. The sample table contains about 40,000 clones; only one count was recorded for around 87% of them. The top ten constitute approximately 3.4% of the sample. The sequences come from peripheral blood, collected before any cancer treatment. The receptors here all came from a man aged 18 to 49 with stage I lung adenocarcinoma.

This chain uses TRBV7-2 with TRBJ1-4, with a possible D match to TRBD1 (6 bases). Germline CDR1 reads SGHTA; CDR2 reads FQGNSA. Trimming removed 0 bases at V and 7 bases at J, with 9 bases between. The CDR3 is 14 amino acids. CDR3 sequence reads: CASSLAGGGEKLFF. The DNA for the CDR3 is TGTGCCAGCAGCTTAGCGGGGGGCGGTGAAAAACTGTTTTTT.

A note on this clone: An end of the junction does not agree with germline; a read error may underlie this. The chain combines TRBV5-4 with TRBJ1-1; TRBD1 matches 9 bases. This CDR3 is built from 17 residues. The germline V gene encodes CDR1 SGHNT and CDR2 YYREEE (reference sequence). CDR3 DNA: TGTGCCCGCAGCCTCGATTTTCGGGACAGGGTGGGCACTGAAGCTTTCTTT. Translated, it gives CARSLDFRDRVGTEAFF.

This clone was recorded once. V gene TRBV7-2 combines with J gene TRBJ2-3; D unresolved. Germline values: CDR1 SGHTA, CDR2 FQGNSA. V lost 0 bases and J 1 base, leaving 14 bases between the germline ends. This CDR3 region has 17 residues. CDR3 nucleotide sequence: TGTGCCAGCAGCTTAGCCCGTGGCTCCGGACGCACAGATACGCAGTATTTT. Its translation: CASSLARGSGRTDTQYF.

The rearrangement uses TRBV6-5 and TRBJ1-1; a possible D gene is TRBD1 (5 bases). V was clipped by 0 bases and J by 5 bases, with 13 bases between them. The CDR3 consists of 15 residues. Germline CDR1 is MNHEY and CDR2 is SVGAGI. The CDR3 spells CASSYSAQAKTEAFF. CDR3 nucleotide sequence: TGTGCCAGCAGTTACTCCGCACAGGCCAAGACTGAAGCTTTCTTT.

The sample holds a few counts of this clone. This chain links TRBV9 with TRBJ2-1, with D uncertain. The length of the CDR3 is 16 residues. Germline V CDR1 and CDR2: SGDLS, YYNGEE. V lost 0 bases, J lost 0 bases, and 10 bases lay in between. The CDR3 DNA is TGTGCCAGCAGCGTAGACCCACTGGGCTCCTACAATGAGCAGTTCTTC. Amino acid sequence: CASSVDPLGSYNEQFF.

This chain uses TRBV20-1 with TRBJ1-1, with D tentatively TRBD1 (5 bases). V lost 5 bases, J lost 5 bases, and 9 bases lay in between. Germline V gene sequence: CDR1 DFQATT, CDR2 SNEGSKA (reference sequence). The CDR3 has 11 amino acids. The CDR3 DNA reads TGCAGTGCTCCGACAGAGACTGAAGCTTTCTTT. It yields the protein CSAPTETEAFF.

The chain carries TRBV19 and TRBJ1-3; possible D gene TRBD1, 5 bases. The CDR3 runs 13 residues. Trimming left V 8 bases short and J 2 bases short, with 10 bases between. CDR1 is LNHDA, CDR2 SQIVND, per germline (reference sequence). CDR3 sequence (DNA): TGTGCCAGTGAGGGGTCCCCTGGAAACACCATATATTTT. It codes for CASEGSPGNTIYF. The whole variable domain, remainder taken from reference TRBV19 and TRBJ1-3, is DGGITQSPKYLFRKEGQNVTLSCEQNLNHDAMYWYRQDPGQGLRLIYYSQIVNDFQKGDIAEGYSVSREKKESFPLTVTSAQKNPTAFYLCASEGSPGNTIYFGEGSWLTVV.

The rearrangement joins TRBV9 to TRBJ2-2; D is ambiguous. The V end was cut by 5 bases, the J end by 6 bases, with 17 bases between. The CDR3 has 15 residues. CDR1 SGDLS and CDR2 YYNGEE come from the germline V gene. The CDR3 DNA reads TGTGCCAGCAGTGCGACCGAGTTAAGGTCCGGGGAGCTGTTTTTT. Protein sequence: CASSATELRSGELFF.

The J gene is TRBJ1-4, the V gene TRBV19, with 8 positions matching TRBD1. This CDR3 is 16 amino acids long. CDR1 LNHDA and CDR2 SQIVND come from the germline V gene (reference sequence). J was trimmed by 4 bases and V by 3 bases; bases with no gene match: 7. The CDR3 region is CASSMSGTGLNEKLFF. The CDR3 DNA reads TGTGCCAGTAGTATGTCGGGGACAGGACTTAATGAAAAACTGTTTTTT.

The CDR3 loop reads CASSFQPRVSRELFF. CDR3 nucleotides: TGTGCCAGCAGCTTCCAACCCAGGGTCAGCCGGGAGCTGTTTTTT. The gene calls are TRBV7-3 and TRBJ2-2; tentatively, D is TRBD1 (5 bases). There are 15 residues in the CDR3. CDR1 and CDR2 from the germline V gene are SGHTA and FQGTGA. Trimming shortened V by 3 bases and J by 9 bases, and 17 bases separated the two germline ends. The variable domain in full, with the rest retrieved from reference TRBV7-3 and TRBJ2-2, is GAGVSQTPSNKVTEKGKYVELRCDPISGHTALYWYRQSLGQGPEFLIYFQGTGAADDSGLPNDRFFAVRPEGSVSTLKIQRTERGDSAVYLCASSFQPRVSRELFFGEGSRLTVL.